This T cell receptor beta chain was retrieved from a study of blood T cell repertoires in COVID-19. Looking at the study overall: The analysed material was cDNA or gDNA that came from T cells, B-cell-depleted T cells, or PBMCs.

From germline, CDR1 is SEHNR and CDR2 FQNEAQ (reference sequence). CDR3 length: 14 residues. V lost 1 base and J lost 5, with 9 bases in between. Profiled with immunoSEQ multiplex PCR; TCRdb holds only in-frame clones, not every one. Seen here are a few hundred thousand clones, 87% observed once, and the top ten hold approximately 9.3%. The receptor comes from a woman in her 50s who had recovered from COVID-19. The rearrangement uses TRBV7-9 and TRBJ2-1, with D possibly TRBD2 on 5 matching bases. Sequenced material: PBMCs or T cells enriched from blood (not recorded which). CDR3 residues: CASSLDGKNNEQFF. CDR3 in DNA: TGTGCCAGCAGCTTAGACGGGAAAAACAATGAGCAGTTCTTC.